The T cell receptor beta chain under discussion was sequenced for a study of blood T cell repertoires in COVID-19. V dropped 2 bases and J dropped 0 bases, with 17 bases sitting between them. Germline V CDR1 and CDR2: SGHTS, YDEGEE. The CDR3 length is 18 residues. The method was immunoSEQ multiplex PCR; TCRdb's version includes in-frame clones alone and lacks a portion of them. The repertoire has about 220,000 clones, 75% to 85% of them found once; the top ten carry roughly 8.7%. Specimen: peripheral blood. The clonotype comes from a man in his forties or fifties with active or convalescent COVID-19. The genes are TRBV5-8 and TRBJ2-2; no definite D call. CDR3 in DNA: TGTGCCAGCAGCTTCCCACTCTCGACTGTCGCGAACACCGGGGAGCTGTTTTTT. Residues: CASSFPLSTVANTGELFF.